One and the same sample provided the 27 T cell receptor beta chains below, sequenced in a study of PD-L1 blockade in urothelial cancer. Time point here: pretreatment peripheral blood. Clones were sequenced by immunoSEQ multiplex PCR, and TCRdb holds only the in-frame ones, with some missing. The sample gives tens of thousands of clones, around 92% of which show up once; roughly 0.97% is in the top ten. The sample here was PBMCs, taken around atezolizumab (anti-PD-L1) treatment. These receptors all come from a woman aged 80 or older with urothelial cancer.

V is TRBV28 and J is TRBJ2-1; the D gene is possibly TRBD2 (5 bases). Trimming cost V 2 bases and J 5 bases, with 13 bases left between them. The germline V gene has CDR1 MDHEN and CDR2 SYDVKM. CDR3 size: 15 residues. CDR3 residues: CASSLISGLNNEQFF. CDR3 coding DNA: TGTGCCAGCAGTTTAATTTCCGGACTTAACAATGAGCAGTTCTTC.

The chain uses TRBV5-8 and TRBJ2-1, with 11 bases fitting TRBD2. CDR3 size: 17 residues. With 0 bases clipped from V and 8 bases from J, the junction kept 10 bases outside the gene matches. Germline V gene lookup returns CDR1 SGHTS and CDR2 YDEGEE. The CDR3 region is CASSLGGTSGRGYEQFF. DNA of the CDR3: TGTGCCAGCAGCTTGGGAGGCACTAGCGGGAGAGGGTATGAGCAGTTCTTC.

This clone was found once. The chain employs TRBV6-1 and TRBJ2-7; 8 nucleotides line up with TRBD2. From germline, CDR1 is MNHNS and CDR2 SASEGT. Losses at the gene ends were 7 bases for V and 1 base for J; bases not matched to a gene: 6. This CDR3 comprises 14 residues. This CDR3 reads CASNPGGASYEQYF. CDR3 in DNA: TGTGCCAGCAACCCGGGGGGGGCGTCCTACGAGCAGTACTTC.

In DNA form, the CDR3 reads TGTGCCAGCAGCGTAGGGGCCAACGGTGGGTTACAAGAGACCCAGTACTTC. Its protein is CASSVGANGGLQETQYF. V is TRBV9 and J is TRBJ2-5; D not resolved. CDR3 length: 17 residues. V lost 0 bases to trimming and J lost 2 bases, with 17 bases between them. CDR1 and CDR2 from the germline V gene are SGDLS and YYNGEE.

CDR3 in amino acids: CASKGVGLGEEKLFF. The CDR3 nucleotides are TGTGCCAGCAAGGGGGTTGGCTTGGGAGAAGAAAAACTGTTTTTT. The rearrangement joins TRBV7-9 to TRBJ1-4, with D tentatively TRBD1 (6 bases). Germline CDR1 and CDR2: SEHNR and FQNEAQ (reference sequence). The V end lost 7 bases, the J end lost 8 bases, and 20 bases lay between the germline ends. The CDR3 sequence is 15 residues long.

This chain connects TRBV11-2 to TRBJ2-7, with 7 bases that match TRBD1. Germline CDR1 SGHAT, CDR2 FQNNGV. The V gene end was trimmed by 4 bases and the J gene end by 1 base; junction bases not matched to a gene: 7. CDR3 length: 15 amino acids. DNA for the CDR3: TGTGCCAGCAGCTCCGACAGGGACGGGTCCTACGAGCAGTACTTC. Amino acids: CASSSDRDGSYEQYF.

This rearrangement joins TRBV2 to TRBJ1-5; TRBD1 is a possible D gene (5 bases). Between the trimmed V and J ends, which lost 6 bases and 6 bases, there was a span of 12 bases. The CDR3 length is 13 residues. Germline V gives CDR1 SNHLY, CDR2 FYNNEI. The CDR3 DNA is TGTGCCAGCAGGGGGCTGACCGGTCAGCCCCAGCATTTT. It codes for CASRGLTGQPQHF.

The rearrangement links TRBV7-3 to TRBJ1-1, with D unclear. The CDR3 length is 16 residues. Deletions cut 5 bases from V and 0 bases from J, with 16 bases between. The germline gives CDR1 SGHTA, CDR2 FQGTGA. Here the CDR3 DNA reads TGTGCCAGCAGCCGAGGAGGCAGCTTGTTGAACACTGAAGCTTTCTTT. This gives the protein CASSRGGSLLNTEAFF.

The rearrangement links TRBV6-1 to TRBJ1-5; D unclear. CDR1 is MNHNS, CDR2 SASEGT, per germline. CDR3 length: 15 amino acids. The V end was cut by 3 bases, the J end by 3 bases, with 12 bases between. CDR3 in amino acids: CASSEDGQTNQPQHF. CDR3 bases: TGTGCCAGCAGTGAGGATGGGCAGACCAATCAGCCCCAGCATTTT.

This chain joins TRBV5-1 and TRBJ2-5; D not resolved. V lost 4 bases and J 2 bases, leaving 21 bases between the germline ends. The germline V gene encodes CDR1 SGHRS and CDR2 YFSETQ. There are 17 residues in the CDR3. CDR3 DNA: TGCGCCAGCAGCCCCCTAAACCGCCGACTCGTTCAAGAGACCCAGTACTTC. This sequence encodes CASSPLNRRLVQETQYF.

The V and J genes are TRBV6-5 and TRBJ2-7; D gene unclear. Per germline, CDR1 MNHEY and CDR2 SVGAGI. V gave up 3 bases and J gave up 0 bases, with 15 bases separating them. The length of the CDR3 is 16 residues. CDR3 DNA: TGTGCCAGCAGTTATACTCTGCGGAGTCCCTCCTACGAGCAGTACTTC. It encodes CASSYTLRSPSYEQYF.

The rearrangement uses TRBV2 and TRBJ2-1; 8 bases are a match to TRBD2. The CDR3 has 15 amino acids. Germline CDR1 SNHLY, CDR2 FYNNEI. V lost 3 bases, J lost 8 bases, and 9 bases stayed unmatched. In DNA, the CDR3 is TGTGCCAGCAGTGACAGGGGACTAGTTAGCTATGAGCAGTTCTTC. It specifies CASSDRGLVSYEQFF.

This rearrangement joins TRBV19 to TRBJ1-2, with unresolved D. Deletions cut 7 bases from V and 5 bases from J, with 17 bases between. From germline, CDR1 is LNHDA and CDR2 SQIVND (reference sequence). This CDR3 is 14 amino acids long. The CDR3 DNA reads TGTGCCAGTACCTCAACGGGGAGGTTTTATGGCTACACCTTC. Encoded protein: CASTSTGRFYGYTF.

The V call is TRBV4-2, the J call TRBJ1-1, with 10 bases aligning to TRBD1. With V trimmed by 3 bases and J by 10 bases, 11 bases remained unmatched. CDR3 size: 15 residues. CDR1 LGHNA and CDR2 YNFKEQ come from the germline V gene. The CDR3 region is CASSQGAGTGDRAFF. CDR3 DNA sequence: TGTGCCAGCAGCCAGGGAGCCGGGACAGGGGATAGAGCTTTCTTT.

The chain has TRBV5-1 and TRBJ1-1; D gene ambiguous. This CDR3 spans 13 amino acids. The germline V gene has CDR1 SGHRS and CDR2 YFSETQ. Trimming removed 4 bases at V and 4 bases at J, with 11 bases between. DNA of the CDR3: TGCGCCAGCAGCCTTGGAGGTGCCACTGAAGCTTTCTTT. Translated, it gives CASSLGGATEAFF.

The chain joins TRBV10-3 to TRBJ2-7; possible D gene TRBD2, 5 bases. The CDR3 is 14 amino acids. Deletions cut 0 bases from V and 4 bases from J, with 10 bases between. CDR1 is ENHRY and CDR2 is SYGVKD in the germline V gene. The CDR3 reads CAISESPGTYEQYF. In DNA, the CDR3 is TGTGCCATCAGTGAGTCCCCGGGAACATACGAGCAGTACTTC.

The CDR3, as DNA: TGCGCCAGCAGCGCCACTAGCGGGAGGAACACCGGGGAGCTGTTTTTT. It translates to CASSATSGRNTGELFF. The V call is TRBV5-1, the J call TRBJ2-2, with TRBD2 matching 11 bases. The CDR3 totals 16 residues. Per the germline V gene, CDR1 is SGHRS and CDR2 is YFSETQ. The junction had 3 bases not matched to a gene; V was cut back by 4 bases and J by 1 base.

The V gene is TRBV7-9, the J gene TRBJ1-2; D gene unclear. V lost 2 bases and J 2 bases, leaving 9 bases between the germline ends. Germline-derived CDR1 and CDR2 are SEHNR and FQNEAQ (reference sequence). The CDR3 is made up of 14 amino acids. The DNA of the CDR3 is TGTGCCAGCAGCTTATCGGGTCTCAACTATGGCTACACCTTC. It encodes CASSLSGLNYGYTF.

This CDR3 is CASRVESRGNTEAFF. The CDR3 DNA is TGTGCCAGCAGAGTGGAGAGCAGGGGTAACACTGAAGCTTTCTTT. The V gene is TRBV27, the J gene TRBJ1-1, with D perhaps matching TRBD1 (6 bases). The germline gives CDR1 MNHEY, CDR2 SMNVEV (reference sequence). This CDR3 is built from 15 residues. V was shortened by 6 bases and J by 2 bases, with 16 bases between the two germline ends.

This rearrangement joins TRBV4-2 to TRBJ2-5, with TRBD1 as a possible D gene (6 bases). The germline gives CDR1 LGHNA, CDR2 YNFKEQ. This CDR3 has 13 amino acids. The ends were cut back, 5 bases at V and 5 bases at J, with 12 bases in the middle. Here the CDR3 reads CASSIQGFETQYF. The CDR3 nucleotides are TGTGCCAGCAGCATACAGGGTTTCGAGACCCAGTACTTC.

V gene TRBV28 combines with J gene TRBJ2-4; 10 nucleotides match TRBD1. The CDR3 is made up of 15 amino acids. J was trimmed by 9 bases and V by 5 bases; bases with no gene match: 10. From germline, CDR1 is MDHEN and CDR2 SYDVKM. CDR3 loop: CASSVGQGRLGIQYF. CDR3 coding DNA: TGTGCCAGCAGTGTGGGACAGGGGCGGTTGGGCATTCAGTACTTC.

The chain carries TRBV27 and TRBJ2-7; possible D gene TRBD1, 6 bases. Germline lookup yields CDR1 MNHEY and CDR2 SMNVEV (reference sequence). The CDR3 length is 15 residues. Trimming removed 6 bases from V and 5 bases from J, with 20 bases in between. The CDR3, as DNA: TGTGCCAGCAGGCCCTCCCCGGGCAGGGGCCACGAGCAGTACTTC. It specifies CASRPSPGRGHEQYF.

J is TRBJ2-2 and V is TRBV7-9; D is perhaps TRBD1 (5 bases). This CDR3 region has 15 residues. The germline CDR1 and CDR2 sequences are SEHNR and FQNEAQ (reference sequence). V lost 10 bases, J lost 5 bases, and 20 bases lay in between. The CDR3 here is CANSGPGPNTGELFF. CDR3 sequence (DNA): TGTGCCAACTCAGGGCCAGGCCCAAATACCGGGGAGCTGTTTTTT.

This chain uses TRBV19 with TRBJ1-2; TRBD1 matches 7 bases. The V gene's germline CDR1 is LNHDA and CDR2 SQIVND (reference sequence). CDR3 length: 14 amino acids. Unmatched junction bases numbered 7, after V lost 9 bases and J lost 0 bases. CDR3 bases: TGTGCCAGCAAACAGGGGTCAACTAACTATGGCTACACCTTC. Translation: CASKQGSTNYGYTF. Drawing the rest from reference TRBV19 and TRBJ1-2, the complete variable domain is DGGITQSPKYLFRKEGQNVTLSCEQNLNHDAMYWYRQDPGQGLRLIYYSQIVNDFQKGDIAEGYSVSREKKESFPLTVTSAQKNPTAFYLCASKQGSTNYGYTFGSGTRLTVV.

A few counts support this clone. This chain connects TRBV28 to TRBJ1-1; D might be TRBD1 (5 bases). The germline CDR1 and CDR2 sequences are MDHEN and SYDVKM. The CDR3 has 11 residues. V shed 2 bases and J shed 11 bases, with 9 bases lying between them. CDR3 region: CASSLSGAAFF. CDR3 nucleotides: TGTGCCAGCAGTTTAAGCGGGGCGGCTTTCTTT.

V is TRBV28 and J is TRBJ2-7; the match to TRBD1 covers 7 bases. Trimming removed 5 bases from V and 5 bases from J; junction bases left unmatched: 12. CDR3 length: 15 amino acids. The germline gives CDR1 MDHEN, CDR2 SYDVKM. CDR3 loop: CASSLAGGRRDEQYF. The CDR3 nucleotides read TGTGCCAGCAGTCTTGCAGGGGGACGGAGAGACGAGCAGTACTTC.

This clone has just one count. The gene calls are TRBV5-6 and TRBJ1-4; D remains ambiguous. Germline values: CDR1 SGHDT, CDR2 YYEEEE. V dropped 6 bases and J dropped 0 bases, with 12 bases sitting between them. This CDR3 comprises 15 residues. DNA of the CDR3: TGTGCCAGCAACTCAAACAGAGCAACTAATGAAAAACTGTTTTTT. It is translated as CASNSNRATNEKLFF.